This T cell receptor beta chain was profiled in a study of human T cells and chemical hapten exposure (TCRdb year 2021). With respect to the entire study: For sensitization, 2% DPC in acetone was applied to a 2 cm by 2 cm area of upper inner arm skin. Weekly therapeutic DPC doses were additionally applied to the scalp of patients throughout the roughly 22-week study period. Patch testing was done on the upper back using Finn chambers containing 0.01% DPC, and results were scored after 6 days according to International Contact Dermatitis Research Group standards. Alopecia areata with under or over 50% scalp involvement, alopecia totalis and alopecia universalis were represented in the patient cohort, which was mostly female. Libraries were combined into a pool for sequencing, and differences in TCR yield between samples came mainly from small differences in library volumes within the pool. In alopecia patients, the study followed how the peripheral blood TCR repertoire changed in vivo over primary and secondary sensitization to diphenylcyclopropenone (DPC), a hapten. Blood samples were taken from patients before sensitization (week 0) and at 2, 6 and about 24 weeks after DPC sensitization. Blood for TCR sequencing was provided by twenty-nine alopecia patients at one to four time points (pre-sensitization, 2, 6 and 24 weeks).

Reading the label with the study, this specimen's time point is: pre-sensitization, week 0. Interpreted using the paper, the treatment or condition label stands for: therapeutic diphenylcyclopropenone sensitization with weekly scalp DPC. At every patch-test visit, the blood draw took place before the patch test was put on. To be eligible, patients had to be aged 18 to 70, diagnosed with alopecia and judged suitable for DPC therapy, while pregnant patients were excluded. Unfractionated whole blood was collected in Tempus Blood RNA tubes, and total RNA was extracted from that blood. Points on this clonotype: It lacks a known antigen. One base away there is no much larger clone; base qualities are not given.

V is cut back by 0 bases and J by 1 base, with 5 bases in the junction unmatched. According to the germline V gene (reference sequence), CDR1 reads DFQATT and CDR2 reads SNEGSKA. Including cysteine and phenylalanine, the CDR3 has 15 amino acids. Only the CDR3 DNA stays, 45 bases, in frame from base 1. Here is what the overall study found, with its caveats: The number of TCRs above 1 in 1000 frequency did not change with DPC sensitization; there was no evidence of global repertoire structure alterations. Repeated subsampling changed both the strength of the expansion versus patch-test correlation and the threshold at which that correlation became significant. Alopecia, a presumed autoimmune disease, was present in all patients, so the immune response of the patients might differ from that of healthy individuals. Expanded TCRs formed significantly more large CDR3 similarity clusters than pre-sensitization or healthy control sets, consistent with antigen-driven responses. Patch test score was positively correlated with the number of PT1 expanded TCRs, with significance at thresholds 8, 16 and 32 but not at 4.

The library was built by means of RACE. The instrument given in TCRdb is NextSeq 500. During library preparation, unique molecular identifiers were attached to individual cDNA molecules so that TCRs could be counted quantitatively and reproducibly. For every blood RNA sample, sequencing covered both the TCR alpha and TCR beta chains. On the study's bioinformatics: The median number of TCRs per sample was 95,638, ranging from about 23,224 to 750,000. The Decombinator software suite was used to annotate the V, J and CDR3 of the TCR reads. Every sample was subsampled to the same number of TCRs (28,000) for the PS versus PT1 abundance plots. TCRs were defined as expanded if absent before sensitization and observed at least eight times at the 2-week time point. TCRdb passed the public sequencing reads through fastp at Q25 and MiXCR, retaining productive beta sequences. Every CDR3 protein is listed once, alongside the most common genes and DNA of its rows. In this record, the V and J calls reflect TCRdb's handling and not the investigators' own analysis. This sample has about 270,000 distinct CDR3 sequences in its table, and around 7% of those were observed once. Approximately 1.2% of the sample goes to the ten largest clones.

This material consisted of whole blood, taken in connection with sensitization to the hapten diphenylcyclopropenone (DPC). The sequence was collected from a young man with alopecia areata. Some clones in this sample may be carry-over from other donors' samples. In this chain, TRBV20-1 is recombined with TRBJ2-7; 8 of the junction bases match TRBD1. CDR3 region: CSAREGTGNSYEQYF. The nucleotide sequence is TGCAGTGCTAGAGAAGGGACAGGCAATTCCTACGAGCAGTACTTC.